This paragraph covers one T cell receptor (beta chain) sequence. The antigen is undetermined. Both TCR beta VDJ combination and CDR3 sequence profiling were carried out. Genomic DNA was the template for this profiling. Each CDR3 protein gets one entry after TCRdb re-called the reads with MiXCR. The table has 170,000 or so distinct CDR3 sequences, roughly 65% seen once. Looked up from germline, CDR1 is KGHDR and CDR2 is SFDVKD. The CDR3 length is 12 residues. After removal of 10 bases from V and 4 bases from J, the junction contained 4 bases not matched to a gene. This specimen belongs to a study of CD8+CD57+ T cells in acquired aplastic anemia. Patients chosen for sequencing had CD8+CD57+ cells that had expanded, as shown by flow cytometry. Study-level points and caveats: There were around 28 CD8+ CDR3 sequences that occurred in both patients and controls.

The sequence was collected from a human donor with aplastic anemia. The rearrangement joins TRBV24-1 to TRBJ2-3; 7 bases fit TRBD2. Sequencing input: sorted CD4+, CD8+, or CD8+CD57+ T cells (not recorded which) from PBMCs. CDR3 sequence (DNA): TGTGCCACTTCCCGGGGGGCAGATACGCAGTATTTT. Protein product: CATSRGADTQYF.